This T cell receptor beta chain was obtained from a study of glioma-infiltrating T cells. General study results and limits: Non-neoplastic patients had below-expected tissue-blood divergence, while all gliomas exceeded expectation.

TCR alpha and beta CDR3 regions were amplified from RNA using iRepertoire nested multiplex PCR. Tissue mRNA or PBMC total RNA, 100-400 ng, went into one-step reverse transcription and amplification. One entry per CDR3 protein, called by TCRdb with MiXCR from the multiplex PCR reads. This table holds around 150,000 distinct CDR3 sequences, about 39% found once. As for this clonotype: The antigen remains unidentified.

The sample was glioma tissue, nonneoplastic brain tissue, or PBMCs (not recorded which). This TCR derives from a human donor with low-grade glioma or glioblastoma, undergoing nonglioma brain surgery, or in good health (not recorded which).

As DNA, the CDR3 is TGTGCCAGCACCAAGGGACAGGCTCAGTTAATCTCTGGGGCCAACGTCCTGACTTTC. Translating gives CASTKGQAQLISGANVLTF. The chain has TRBV6-1 and TRBJ2-6, with 8 bases identical to TRBD1. Germline V gene data show CDR1 as MNHNS and CDR2 as SASEGT. The junction had 14 bases not matched to a gene; V was cut back by 7 bases and J by 0 bases. The CDR3 runs 19 residues.